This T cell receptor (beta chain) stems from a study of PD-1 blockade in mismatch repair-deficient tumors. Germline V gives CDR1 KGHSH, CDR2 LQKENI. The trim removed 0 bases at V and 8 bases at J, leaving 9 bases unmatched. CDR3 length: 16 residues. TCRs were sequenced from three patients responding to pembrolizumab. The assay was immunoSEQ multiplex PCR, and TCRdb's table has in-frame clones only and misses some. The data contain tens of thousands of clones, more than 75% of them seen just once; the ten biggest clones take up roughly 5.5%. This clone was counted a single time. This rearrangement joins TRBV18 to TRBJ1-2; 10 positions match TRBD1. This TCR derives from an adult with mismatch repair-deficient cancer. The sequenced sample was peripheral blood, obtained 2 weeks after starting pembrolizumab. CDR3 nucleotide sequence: TGTGCCAGCTCACCACCGTTGGACAGGGGGTTAGGAGGCTACACCTTC. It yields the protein CASSPPLDRGLGGYTF.